The present T cell receptor beta chain was sequenced within a study of T cells in lung cancer brain metastases listed by TCRdb under 2018. The study in broad terms: About 85% of the 20 patients had a history of tobacco use, with a median of approximately 36 pack-years. Eighteen of the 20 patients received no interval therapy between primary and metastasis resection. The primary and brain metastasis specimens were acquired a median of roughly 46 weeks apart. The study compared TCR beta CDR3 repertoires between fully resected primary non-small cell lung cancers and paired brain metastases. The cohort included around 20 patients who provided around 40 specimens, with each patient contributing one primary lung lesion and one brain metastasis. Of the patients, some eleven were female and several were male, and their median age at first diagnosis was 57.5 years. Primary and metastatic specimens both had an average DNA integrity number of approximately 3.8, with no significant difference between the two sites. The investigation overall reported the following: The study could not control for the effects of preoperative corticosteroids on T cell infiltration in brain metastases. Most clones were specific to a single lesion, and overlap between paired lesions was limited (mean Morisita index approximately 0.2). In brain metastases, the ten most abundant clones accounted for a significantly larger fraction of the repertoire than in primaries, a finding that suggests clonal expansion. DNA fragmentation in the FFPE samples may have kept the complete infiltrating T cell repertoire from being retrieved. Compared with their paired primaries, brain metastases had significantly fewer unique productive clones (median about 1,600 versus 5,000).

There are 14 amino acids in the CDR3, from cysteine to phenylalanine inclusive. Only the CDR3 DNA is retained, 42 bases long and in frame from the first base. The junction shows trimming of 6 bases on V and 5 bases on J, and the gene matches do not reach 6 bases of it. For CDR1 and CDR2, the germline V gene (reference sequence) lists MNHEY and SMNVEV. Between roughly 2.24 and 5.5 ug genomic DNA was input per sample, and equal DNA input was given to paired samples. TCR beta libraries were built with the immunoSEQ hsTCRbeta Kit using multiplexed V and J gene primers in two PCR steps. Pooled libraries, together with positive and negative controls, were sequenced on an Illumina MiSeq with a 100-cycle paired-end protocol. In the authors' own workflow: Raw data were processed by the immunoSEQ vendor into normalized, annotated TCR beta repertoire reports. Richness was defined as unique clones by nucleotide sequence, with iChao1 and Efron-Thisted estimators extrapolating total richness. To characterize and compare the paired lesions, the analysis used Pielou's evenness, Simpson's index, the proportional abundance of the top-ten clones, and the Morisita overlap index. TCRdb took this table from immuneACCESS and kept in-frame rearrangements with V and J called. Such tables lack part of the clones; where checked against another copy, unresolved V genes explain under half of the gap, and the rest is unexplained. The V and J calls and clone size were taken over from that table, and D and trimming were inferred from the DNA. The sample yields more than 4,000 clones; roughly 89% were counted once. The ten biggest clones cover approximately 3% of the sample.

Patients had resection for either synchronous oligometastatic disease or delayed recurrence of a solitary brain metastasis. To avoid including cancers other than NSCLC, any patient with a history of multiple malignancies was excluded. Tumor areas were macrodissected from roughly 5 deparaffinized around 10 um unstained sections guided by marked H&E slides. All specimens were fixed in formalin and embedded in paraffin (FFPE). Genomic DNA was extracted using the AllPrep DNA/RNA FFPE Kit. Comments on this clone: It lacks a known antigen. No clone much larger than this one lies a single base away; base qualities are absent.

The sequence joins TRBV27 to TRBJ2-5, with 10 bases matching TRBD2. Sequenced material: tumor tissue from the primary lung tumor. Reading the label with the study, this specimen's cell subset or site is: primary lung cancer lesion. This receptor was identified in a woman in her forties or fifties with non-small cell lung cancer. The CDR3 is CASRRAGGGETQYF. The DNA sequence follows: TGTGCCAGCAGGCGAGCGGGAGGGGGGGAGACCCAGTACTTC.